Sequencing of this T cell receptor (beta chain) was carried out in a study of blood T cell repertoires in COVID-19. Study-level information: COVID-19 samples, acute and convalescent, were from the United States, Italy and Spain.

V was trimmed by 3 bases and J by 9 bases, leaving 6 bases between them. Germline CDR1 is KGHSH and CDR2 is LQKENI. The CDR3 sequence is 11 residues long. During active infection, Seattle patients enrolled and were then monitored through disease. The assay was immunoSEQ multiplex PCR, and TCRdb's table has in-frame clones only and misses some. The repertoire holds 150,000 to 200,000 clones, with 80% to 95% as singletons. The specimen sequenced was peripheral blood. The receptor's source is a woman in her fifties or sixties with COVID-19, enrolled during active disease. The V gene is TRBV18, the J gene TRBJ2-1, with D unclear. This CDR3 is CASSPWPEQFF. CDR3 bases: TGTGCCAGCTCACCGTGGCCTGAGCAGTTCTTC.